Given below is one TCR beta chain in context. Its antigen remains unknown. At the DNA level, this CDR3 is encoded by other sequences in the same sample as well. This record belongs to a study of shared clonotypes between healthy human individuals. Broader study findings: Larger estimated richness was generally recorded for naive subsets relative to memory subsets. Sequencing depth was a factor that was expected to affect clonotype sharing among donors.

V was pared by 4 bases and J by 5 bases, with 4 bases of the junction left unmatched. CDR1 and CDR2 (germline): SGHRS, YFSETQ. The CDR3 runs to 15 residues. Per sorted-subset replicate PCR, input was 200 to 250 ng DNA, representing 30,000 or so T cell genomes. The assay was immunoSEQ multiplex PCR, and TCRdb's table has in-frame clones only and misses some. The sample includes more than 2 million clones, 85% to 95% seen only once; the top ten take 0.13%. Specimen: naive CD4+ T cells sorted from blood. As to subset: CD45RA+ positively selected. This TCR was sampled from a man aged 18 to 30 in good health. The chain links TRBV5-1 to TRBJ1-4; 11 bases map to TRBD1. This CDR3 reads CASSPRTGGNEKLFF. CDR3 coding DNA: TGCGCCAGCAGCCCCCGGACAGGGGGCAATGAAAAACTGTTTTTT.